This T cell receptor beta chain was obtained from a study of CD8+CD57+ T cells in acquired aplastic anemia. Germline V CDR1 and CDR2: SNHLY, FYNNEI. There are 12 residues in the CDR3. V shed 1 base and J shed 3 bases, with 2 bases lying between them. Those patients picked for sequencing had displayed CD8+CD57+ cell expansion on flow cytometry. The TCR beta profiling, which covered VDJ combination and CDR3 sequence, was carried out using genomic DNA as the template. TCRdb fed the reads into MiXCR, producing one record per CDR3 protein. The table includes 150,000 to 200,000 distinct CDR3 sequences, around 50% detected once.

The chain combines TRBV2 with TRBJ2-3, with D hard to call. Sample: sorted CD4+, CD8+, or CD8+CD57+ T cells (not recorded which) from PBMCs. The sequence was obtained from a human donor with aplastic anemia. CDR3 nucleotides: TGTGCCAGCAGTGAAGGGACAGATACGCAGTATTTT. The encoded protein is CASSEGTDTQYF.